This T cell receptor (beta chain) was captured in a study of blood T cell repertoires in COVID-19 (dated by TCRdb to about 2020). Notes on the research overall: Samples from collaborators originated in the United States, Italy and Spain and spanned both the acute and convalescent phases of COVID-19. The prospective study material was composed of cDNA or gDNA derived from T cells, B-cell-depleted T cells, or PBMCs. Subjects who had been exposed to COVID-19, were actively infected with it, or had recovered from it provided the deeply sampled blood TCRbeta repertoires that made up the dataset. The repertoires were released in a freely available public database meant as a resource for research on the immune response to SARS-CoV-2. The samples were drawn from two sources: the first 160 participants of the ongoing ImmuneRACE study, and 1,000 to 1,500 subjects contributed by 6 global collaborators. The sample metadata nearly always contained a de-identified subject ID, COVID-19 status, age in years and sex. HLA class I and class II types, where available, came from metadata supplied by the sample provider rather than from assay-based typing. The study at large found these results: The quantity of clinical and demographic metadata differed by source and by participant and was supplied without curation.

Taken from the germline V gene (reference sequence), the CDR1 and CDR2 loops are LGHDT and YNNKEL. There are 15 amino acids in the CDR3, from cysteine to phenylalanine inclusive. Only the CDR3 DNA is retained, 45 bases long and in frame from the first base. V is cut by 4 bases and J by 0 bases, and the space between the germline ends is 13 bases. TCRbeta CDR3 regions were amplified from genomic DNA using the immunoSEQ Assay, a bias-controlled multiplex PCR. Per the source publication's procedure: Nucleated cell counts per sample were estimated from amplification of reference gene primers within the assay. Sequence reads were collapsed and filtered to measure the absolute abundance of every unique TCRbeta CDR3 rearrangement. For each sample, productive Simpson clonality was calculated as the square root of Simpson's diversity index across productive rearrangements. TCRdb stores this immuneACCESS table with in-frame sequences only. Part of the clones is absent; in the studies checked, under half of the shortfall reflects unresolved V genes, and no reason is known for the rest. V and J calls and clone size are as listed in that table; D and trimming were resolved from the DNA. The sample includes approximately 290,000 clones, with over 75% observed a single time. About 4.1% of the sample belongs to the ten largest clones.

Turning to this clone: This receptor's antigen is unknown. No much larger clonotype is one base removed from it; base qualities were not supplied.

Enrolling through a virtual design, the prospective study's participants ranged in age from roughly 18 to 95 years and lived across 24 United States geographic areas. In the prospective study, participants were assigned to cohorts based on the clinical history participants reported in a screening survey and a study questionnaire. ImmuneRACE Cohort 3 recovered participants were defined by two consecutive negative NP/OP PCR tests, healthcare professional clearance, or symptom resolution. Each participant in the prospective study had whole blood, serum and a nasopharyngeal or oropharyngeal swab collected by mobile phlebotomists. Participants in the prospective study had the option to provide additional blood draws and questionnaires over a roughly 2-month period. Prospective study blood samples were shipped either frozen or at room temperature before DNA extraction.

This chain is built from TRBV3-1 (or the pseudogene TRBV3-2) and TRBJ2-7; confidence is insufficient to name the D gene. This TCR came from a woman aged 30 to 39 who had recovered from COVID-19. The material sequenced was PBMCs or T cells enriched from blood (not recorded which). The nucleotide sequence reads TGTGCCAGCAGCCGAGAGTCCTACTCCTCCTACGAGCAGTACTTC. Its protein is CASSRESYSSYEQYF.